This T cell receptor (beta chain) stems from a study of PD-1 blockade in classical Hodgkin lymphoma. In the study overall: Once every 2 weeks, patients received intravenous nivolumab at 3 mg/kg. General study results and limits: Whatever underlies the repertoire differences (possibly disease activity or prior therapy) remains undefined. Diversity similar to that of newly diagnosed patients was seen at baseline in complete responders.

The assay was immunoSEQ multiplex PCR, and TCRdb's table has in-frame clones only and misses some. The table shows tens of thousands of clones, with 70% to 80% occurring only once. On this clone itself: As yet, its antigen is unknown.

Every patient relapsed after autologous stem cell transplantation, and brentuximab vedotin exposure varied. The junction had 12 bases not matched to a gene; V was cut back by 0 bases and J by 7 bases. This CDR3 has 17 amino acids. CDR1 SGHVS and CDR2 FNYEAQ come from the germline V gene. The chain links TRBV7-6 to TRBJ2-1, with 7 bases identical to TRBD2. The source is a human donor with classical Hodgkin lymphoma. Sequencing was performed on peripheral blood mononuclear cells (PBMCs), taken before the second cycle of nivolumab. As DNA, the CDR3 is TGTGCCAGCAGCTTAGCGCTAGCGGCTAGTGACGGAAATGAGCAGTTCTTC. Its translation is CASSLALAASDGNEQFF. Supplemented by reference TRBV7-6 and TRBJ2-1, the full variable domain reads GAGVSQSPRYKVTKRGQDVALRCDPISGHVSLYWYRQALGQGPEFLTYFNYEAQQDKSGLPNDRFSAERPEGSISTLTIQRTEQRDSAMYRCASSLALAASDGNEQFFGPGTRLTVL.